This T cell receptor (beta chain) was captured in a study of long-term antiretroviral therapy in people with HIV. Researchers report immunoSEQ v3.0 was run at survey level. Sequencing was performed with immunoSEQ multiplex PCR; in TCRdb, only in-frame clones are kept and a portion is missing. The sample carries approximately 33,000 clones, 70% to 90% recorded once. Sample: unsorted PBMCs, taken 0.8 years before starting antiretroviral therapy. The receptor comes from a man younger than 35 with HIV.

CDR3 nucleotides: TGTGCCAGCAGTTATACGGGCCCCGAAGCTTCAGATACGCAGTATTTT. This encodes CASSYTGPEASDTQYF. This chain connects TRBV6-5 to TRBJ2-3, with unresolved D. The germline gives CDR1 MNHEY, CDR2 SVGAGI. The CDR3 is 16 residues long. The V end lost 3 bases, the J end lost 4 bases, and 17 bases lay between the germline ends.